A single T cell receptor beta chain is shown here with its context. Its antigen is as yet unknown. This sample is drawn from a study of cytomegalovirus exposure and HLA in healthy donors. Study observations and caveats: Some TCR beta chains (more than 150 of them) were listed as cytomegalovirus-associated.

The primer mix had 60 Vbeta and 13 Jbeta primers. The repertoire was sequenced with immunoSEQ multiplex PCR; TCRdb's copy has only in-frame clones and lacks some. The sample lists 200,000 to 250,000 clones, around 79% occurring once. This CDR3 has 18 residues. J lost 2 bases, V lost 0 bases, and 16 bases had no gene match. Germline V gives CDR1 GTSNPN, CDR2 SVGIG (reference sequence). Sequencing was done on a sample of PBMCs. The sequence came from a man between 18 and 29 years old in good health and CMV-seronegative. The chain has TRBV30 and TRBJ2-7; TRBD2 matches at 7 bases. The CDR3 sequence is CAWSVNYAVGGRAYEQYF. CDR3 coding DNA: TGTGCCTGGAGTGTAAATTACGCGGTCGGAGGGAGGGCCTACGAGCAGTACTTC.